Included here is one T cell receptor beta chain sequence, with context. Its antigen is not identified. Only in-frame clones appear in the TCRdb table, and some are missing; sequencing was by immunoSEQ multiplex PCR. The data show 2 million to 2.5 million clones, about 95% seen once. These data belong to a study of shared clonotypes between healthy human individuals. Study outcomes and limitations: Researchers found naive subsets generally carried larger estimated richness than memory subsets.

CD45RO-negative, CCR7-selected cells formed the naive CD8 fraction, which excluded terminally differentiated effector memory CD45RA+ cells. The source material was naive CD8+ T cells sorted from blood. The sequence was obtained from a young man in good health.

Written as DNA, the CDR3 is TGCGCCAGCAGCCAAGATGAGGGGCGGTACGAGCAGTACTTC. Translated, it gives CASSQDEGRYEQYF. This chain joins TRBV4-1 and TRBJ2-7; the D gene could be TRBD1 or TRBD2 (5 bases each). The CDR3 totals 14 residues. Looked up from germline, CDR1 is MGHRA and CDR2 is YSYEKL. Trimming shortened V by 0 bases and J by 4 bases, and 10 bases separated the two germline ends.